The T cell receptor beta chain described here comes from a study of blood T cells in healthy people across ages. Study findings and constraints: As age increased, TCR beta diversity per million T cells fell in a roughly linear fashion. Diversity estimates drawn from one million T cells were deemed underestimates.

V lost 4 bases, J lost 6 bases, and 23 bases lay in between. CDR3 length: 17 amino acids. Germline V CDR1 and CDR2: LGHDT, YNNKEL (reference sequence). Then a second PCR, running about 6 to 11 cycles, was carried out with a sample-barcoded 5' primer and a J-beta primer mix. One entry per CDR3 protein, called by TCRdb with MiXCR from the 5' RACE reads. The sample has around 900,000 distinct CDR3 sequences; around 30% are singletons. Regarding this clonotype: Its cognate antigen is unknown.

The sequenced material came from blood. The chain uses TRBV3-1 and TRBJ2-3, with D perhaps being TRBD1 or TRBD2 (6 bases each). The source of this sequence is a woman older than 75 in good health. The CDR3 bases are TGTGCCAGCAGCCTACGGGTGGTAGCGGAGAGGGGGGATACGCAGTATTTT. Translation: CASSLRVVAERGDTQYF.